The next 32 T cell receptor beta chains were all read from a single sample in a study of shared clonotypes between healthy human individuals. The table came from immunoSEQ multiplex PCR; TCRdb's copy has only in-frame clones and leaves some out. The table shows 520,000 or so clones, with 79% occurring only once. The sequenced sample consisted of PBMCs. The receptors were gathered from a woman in her forties in good health. Some clones in this sample may be carry-over from other donors' samples.

This clone was counted a few times. The V gene is TRBV28, the J gene TRBJ1-1; D is unclear. Trimming pared 10 bases from V and 1 base from J, leaving 13 bases between. Germline values: CDR1 MDHEN, CDR2 SYDVKM. The CDR3 sequence is 13 residues long. The chain's CDR3 is CATLVRGNTEAFF. The CDR3 DNA sequence: TGTGCCACCCTTGTTCGGGGGAACACTGAAGCTTTCTTT.

Notes on this clone: A read error is possible here, since a much larger clone lies one base away. The rearrangement joins TRBV5-4 to TRBJ2-3; D not certain. This CDR3 is built from 13 residues. Germline values: CDR1 SGHNT, CDR2 YYREEE (reference sequence). Trimming stripped 4 bases from V and 0 bases from J, with 6 bases between. CDR3 loop: CASSRTSTDTQYF. The CDR3 coding sequence is TGTGCCAGCAGCCGCACTAGCACAGATACGCAGTATTTT.

The V gene is TRBV5-1, the J gene TRBJ1-5, with 8 positions matching TRBD1. The V and J ends lost 1 base and 3 bases, in that order; junction bases with no gene match: 3. The V gene's germline CDR1 is SGHRS and CDR2 YFSETQ. This CDR3 is built from 15 residues. The CDR3 loop reads CASSLWGQDNQPQHF. CDR3 coding DNA: TGCGCCAGCAGCTTGTGGGGACAGGACAATCAGCCCCAGCATTTT.

This chain links TRBV5-1 with TRBJ2-7, with 7 bases lining up with TRBD2. This CDR3 is built from 15 residues. From germline, CDR1 is SGHRS and CDR2 YFSETQ. V was clipped by 0 bases and J by 3 bases; unmatched bases: 6. CDR3 sequence: CASSLDGTTYYEQYF. CDR3 bases: TGCGCCAGCAGCTTGGATGGGACTACCTACTACGAGCAGTACTTC.

Only a few counts were recorded for this clone. This rearrangement joins TRBV27 to TRBJ1-1; the D gene is possibly TRBD1 (6 bases). The CDR3 spans 11 residues. Germline-derived CDR1 and CDR2 are MNHEY and SMNVEV (reference sequence). The ends were cut back, 6 bases at V and 8 bases at J, with 10 bases in the middle. The CDR3 coding sequence is TGTGCCAGCAGGACAGGATTGGAAGCTTTCTTT. Translation: CASRTGLEAFF.

The chain has TRBV18 and TRBJ1-1; 8 positions agree with TRBD1. Germline V CDR1 and CDR2: KGHSH, LQKENI. The CDR3 contains 18 residues. The V gene end was trimmed by 6 bases and the J gene end by 1 base; junction bases not matched to a gene: 16. The CDR3 sequence is CASSREQWTGPRNTEAFF. The DNA for the CDR3 is TGTGCCAGCTCCCGAGAACAATGGACAGGGCCAAGGAACACTGAAGCTTTCTTT.

The rearrangement links TRBV5-6 to TRBJ2-5, with 8 bases identical to TRBD2. Germline assignment: CDR1 SGHDT and CDR2 YYEEEE. This CDR3 is built from 15 residues. The V gene end was trimmed by 0 bases and the J gene end by 4 bases; junction bases not matched to a gene: 5. The CDR3 bases are TGTGCCAGCAGCTTGGCGGGAGGGCCGGGAGAGACCCAGTACTTC. Its protein is CASSLAGGPGETQYF.

This chain uses TRBV19 with TRBJ1-5; weak D call: TRBD1 (6 bases). Per germline, CDR1 LNHDA and CDR2 SQIVND (reference sequence). Trimming removed 6 bases from V and 0 bases from J, with 12 bases in between. CDR3 size: 15 residues. CDR3 nucleotides: TGTGCCAGTAGGATGGGGGGCTATAGCAATCAGCCCCAGCATTTT. This encodes CASRMGGYSNQPQHF. The full variable domain, with the rest looked up from reference TRBV19 and TRBJ1-5, is DGGITQSPKYLFRKEGQNVTLSCEQNLNHDAMYWYRQDPGQGLRLIYYSQIVNDFQKGDIAEGYSVSREKKESFPLTVTSAQKNPTAFYLCASRMGGYSNQPQHFGDGTRLSIL.

CDR3 DNA: TGTGCCAGCAGCTCCCTAGCCAGGGGGGATACGCAGTATTTT. This encodes CASSSLARGDTQYF. The rearrangement uses TRBV7-6 and TRBJ2-3; TRBD1 aligns across 7 bases. Per the germline V gene, CDR1 is SGHVS and CDR2 is FNYEAQ. Trimming at V came to 4 bases and at J to 6 bases, leaving 7 bases not matched to a gene. This CDR3 is built from 14 residues. Looking up the rest from reference TRBV7-6 and TRBJ2-3 gives the full variable domain: GAGVSQSPRYKVTKRGQDVALRCDPISGHVSLYWYRQALGQGPEFLTYFNYEAQQDKSGLPNDRFSAERPEGSISTLTIQRTEQRDSAMYRCASSSLARGDTQYFGPGTRLTVL.

The CDR3 DNA reads TGTGCCAGCAGTTCACGACAGTACGGGAACACTGAAGCTTTCTTT. Protein sequence: CASSSRQYGNTEAFF. The genes are TRBV28 and TRBJ1-1; D may be TRBD1 (5 bases). This CDR3 region has 15 residues. Per germline, CDR1 MDHEN and CDR2 SYDVKM. V lost 4 bases to trimming and J lost 1 base, with 13 bases between them.

V and J are TRBV4-3 and TRBJ1-2, with TRBD1 matching over 11 bases. The CDR3 runs 16 residues. V gave up 4 bases and J gave up 3 bases; unmatched junction bases: 7. The germline V gene has CDR1 LGHNA and CDR2 YSLEER. CDR3: CASSPLGTGGDYGYTF. For the CDR3, the DNA is TGCGCCAGCAGCCCCTTGGGGACAGGGGGTGACTATGGCTACACCTTC.

This clone was detected only once. The chain uses TRBV5-4 and TRBJ2-5; 9 bases fit TRBD2. The CDR3 runs to 15 residues. Germline assignment: CDR1 SGHNT and CDR2 YYREEE (reference sequence). V gave up 0 bases and J gave up 5 bases; unmatched junction bases: 5. The CDR3 bases are TGTGCCAGCAGCTTGGCTAGCGGGAATACGGAGACCCAGTACTTC. It yields the protein CASSLASGNTETQYF.

This chain connects TRBV19 to TRBJ2-3; 9 bases align to TRBD1. The germline V gene encodes CDR1 LNHDA and CDR2 SQIVND (reference sequence). There are 15 residues in the CDR3. After removal of 6 bases from V and 6 bases from J, the junction contained 10 bases not matched to a gene. CDR3 amino acids: CASRRTGTGWDTQYF. The CDR3 region has the DNA TGTGCCAGTAGACGAACCGGGACAGGGTGGGATACGCAGTATTTT.

The rearrangement links TRBV19 to TRBJ2-2; 7 bases line up with TRBD1. The trim removed 4 bases at V and 3 bases at J, leaving 5 bases unmatched. Germline CDR1 reads LNHDA; CDR2 reads SQIVND (reference sequence). There are 15 residues in the CDR3. The CDR3 loop is CASSRVGGDTGELFF. In DNA, the CDR3 is TGTGCCAGTAGTAGGGTAGGGGGCGACACCGGGGAGCTGTTTTTT.

The chain recombines TRBV5-1 with TRBJ2-1, with a possible D match to TRBD1 (5 bases). V gave up 0 bases and J gave up 12 bases, with 16 bases separating them. Germline values: CDR1 SGHRS, CDR2 YFSETQ. The CDR3 totals 14 residues. The CDR3 DNA follows: TGCGCCAGCAGCTTGGAGACAGCTTCAATGATGCAGTTCTTC. The encoded protein is CASSLETASMMQFF.

The chain combines TRBV28 with TRBJ2-7, with a tentative D call TRBD1 (6 bases). The V and J ends lost 4 bases and 3 bases respectively, with 16 bases between them. CDR3 length: 15 amino acids. CDR1 is MDHEN, CDR2 SYDVKM, per germline. DNA of the CDR3: TGTGCCAGCAGTTCCGACCTCAGACAGGTCTACGAGCAGTACTTC. It specifies CASSSDLRQVYEQYF.

The chain uses TRBV2 and TRBJ2-5; D may be TRBD2 (6 bases). V shed 8 bases and J shed 7 bases, with 14 bases lying between them. Germline CDR1 and CDR2: SNHLY and FYNNEI. The CDR3 consists of 12 residues. CDR3 in DNA: TGTGCCAGCGGGGGGTCCCGGGGGACCCAGTACTTC. This translates into CASGGSRGTQYF.

The V and J genes are TRBV7-9 and TRBJ2-1; TRBD2 matches at 10 bases. The CDR3 contains 15 residues. V was clipped by 2 bases and J by 6 bases; unmatched bases: 4. Germline V lookup: CDR1 SEHNR, CDR2 FQNEAQ (reference sequence). CDR3 protein: CASSLFSGRPNEQFF. The CDR3 DNA is TGTGCCAGCAGCTTATTTAGCGGGAGGCCCAATGAGCAGTTCTTC. The full variable domain, with the rest looked up from reference TRBV7-9 and TRBJ2-1, is DTGVSQNPRHKITKRGQNVTFRCDPISEHNRLYWYRQTLGQGPEFLTYFQNEAQLEKSRLLSDRFSAERPKGSFSTLEIQRTEQGDSAMYLCASSLFSGRPNEQFFGPGTRLTVL.

The V call is TRBV6-5, the J call TRBJ2-3; perhaps TRBD2 as D (6 bases). The CDR3 length is 15 residues. Deletions cut 6 bases from V and 1 base from J, with 14 bases between. The germline CDR1 and CDR2 sequences are MNHEY and SVGAGI. CDR3 bases: TGTGCCAGCAGCGCTACGGGGGAAGGCACAGATACGCAGTATTTT. Its translation: CASSATGEGTDTQYF.

The chain recombines TRBV28 with TRBJ2-4, with D perhaps matching TRBD2 (5 bases). The CDR3 contains 15 residues. V was pared by 5 bases and J by 1 base, with 12 bases between. The germline gives CDR1 MDHEN, CDR2 SYDVKM. The DNA for the CDR3 is TGTGCCAGCAGTCTCCGGGATTCGGCCAAAAACATTCAGTACTTC. The encoded protein is CASSLRDSAKNIQYF.

The V call is TRBV30, the J call TRBJ2-3, with a tentative D call TRBD2 (6 bases). The CDR3 contains 15 residues. Trimming left V 0 bases short and J 3 bases short, with 13 bases between. Germline V gives CDR1 GTSNPN, CDR2 SVGIG (reference sequence). The CDR3 loop is CAWSVRRERTDTQYF. The CDR3 DNA is TGTGCCTGGAGTGTACGACGGGAGCGAACAGATACGCAGTATTTT. Full variable domain (remainder filled in from reference TRBV30 and TRBJ2-3): SQTIHQWPATLVQPVGSPLSLECTVEGTSNPNLYWYRQAAGRGLQLLFYSVGIGQISSEVPQNLSASRPQDRQFILSSKKLLLSDSGFYLCAWSVRRERTDTQYFGPGTRLTVL.

The DNA for the CDR3 is TGTGCCAGCTCAAACAGTGGGATGAACACTGAAGCTTTCTTT. Protein sequence: CASSNSGMNTEAFF. V and J are TRBV18 and TRBJ1-1; D not certain. Trimming took 5 bases from V and 0 from J, leaving 10 bases between them. The CDR3 covers 14 residues. Per germline, CDR1 KGHSH and CDR2 LQKENI.

The chain is built from TRBV9 and TRBJ2-7; D not certain. Trimming cost V 0 bases and J 3 bases, with 13 bases left between them. The germline V gene has CDR1 SGDLS and CDR2 YYNGEE. The CDR3 is 15 residues long. The CDR3 protein is CASSVDDRLVYEQYF. The DNA for the CDR3 is TGTGCCAGCAGCGTAGACGATCGGCTTGTCTACGAGCAGTACTTC.

The chain couples TRBV27 to TRBJ2-1; 9 nucleotides line up with TRBD1. V was pared by 7 bases and J by 5 bases, with 9 bases of the junction left unmatched. Per the germline V gene, CDR1 is MNHEY and CDR2 is SMNVEV (reference sequence). The CDR3 loop spans 15 amino acids. The CDR3 here is CASTTGTGSNNEQFF. The DNA of the CDR3 is TGTGCCAGCACTACCGGGACAGGGTCAAACAATGAGCAGTTCTTC.

V usage is TRBV21-1 and J usage is TRBJ2-5; TRBD1 is the table's D call, not checked against the DNA. TRBV21-1 is assigned pseudogene status. This CDR3 contains 17 residues. The DNA of the CDR3 is TGTGCCAGCAGCAAATTTGGGGGACAGTGTCCTTCCGAGACCCAGTACTTC. Its protein product is CASSKFGGQCPSETQYF.

The chain combines TRBV5-5 with TRBJ1-1, with a possible D match to TRBD1 (5 bases). V was trimmed by 1 base and J by 5 bases, leaving 12 bases between them. The CDR3 sequence is 14 residues long. CDR1 and CDR2 (germline): SGHKS, YYEKEE (reference sequence). CDR3 nucleotides: TGTGCCAGCAGCTTGAGAAGGGGTGGTACTGAAGCTTTCTTT. Encoded protein: CASSLRRGGTEAFF.

The V gene is TRBV4-2, the J gene TRBJ1-4, with D possibly TRBD1 on 5 matching bases. The CDR3 contains 17 residues. Germline CDR1 is LGHNA and CDR2 is YNFKEQ. The V end lost 5 bases, the J end lost 7 bases, and 23 bases lay between the germline ends. In DNA form, the CDR3 reads TGTGCCAGCAGCTCCAACATTGATGCCGGGGCGGGTGAAAAACTGTTTTTT. It is translated as CASSSNIDAGAGEKLFF.

This clone appeared a few times. This chain links TRBV9 with TRBJ1-2; D not certain. This CDR3 has 12 amino acids. Germline loops: CDR1 SGDLS, CDR2 YYNGEE. V lost 3 bases and J 0 bases, leaving 3 bases between the germline ends. The CDR3 DNA is TGTGCCAGCAGCGCCGCTAACTATGGCTACACCTTC. This encodes CASSAANYGYTF.

This clone came up once. This chain connects TRBV27 to TRBJ2-7; 7 bases match TRBD1. V was clipped by 3 bases and J by 0 bases; unmatched bases: 2. CDR1 is MNHEY, CDR2 SMNVEV, per germline (reference sequence). The CDR3 is 14 residues long. As DNA, the CDR3 is TGTGCCAGCAGTTTTCGACAGGGCTCCTACGAGCAGTACTTC. This translates into CASSFRQGSYEQYF.

This rearrangement joins TRBV4-2 to TRBJ2-1; D gene uncertain. CDR3 length: 15 residues. The germline V and J ends were trimmed by 1 base and 5 bases, with 12 bases remaining between them. Germline CDR1 and CDR2: LGHNA and YNFKEQ. In DNA form, the CDR3 reads TGTGCCAGCAGCCAAGGGATAGGGAACCACAATGAGCAGTTCTTC. Protein: CASSQGIGNHNEQFF.

This clone came up a few times. The V and J genes are TRBV2 and TRBJ1-2; maybe TRBD1 (6 bases). Trimming stripped 4 bases from V and 8 bases from J, with 11 bases between. The V gene's germline CDR1 is SNHLY and CDR2 FYNNEI. This CDR3 region has 12 residues. The CDR3 loop reads CASSAGVRGYTF. The CDR3 nucleotides read TGTGCCAGCAGTGCAGGGGTGCGCGGCTACACCTTC.

CDR3 DNA sequence: TGTGCCAGCAGCTTGGGGCGACAGGGGGGAAAACTGTTTTTT. This codes for CASSLGRQGGKLFF. This chain connects TRBV7-8 to TRBJ1-4, with TRBD1 matching over 9 bases. Germline CDR1 is SGHVS and CDR2 is FQNEAQ. The CDR3 runs to 14 residues. V lost 3 bases to trimming and J lost 10 bases; unmatched junction nucleotides: 6. Together with reference TRBV7-8 and TRBJ1-4, the CDR3 gives the full variable domain: GAGVSQSPRYKVAKRGQDVALRCDPISGHVSLFWYQQALGQGPEFLTYFQNEAQLDKSGLPSDRFFAERPEGSVSTLKIQRTQQEDSAVYLCASSLGRQGGKLFFGSGTQLSVL.